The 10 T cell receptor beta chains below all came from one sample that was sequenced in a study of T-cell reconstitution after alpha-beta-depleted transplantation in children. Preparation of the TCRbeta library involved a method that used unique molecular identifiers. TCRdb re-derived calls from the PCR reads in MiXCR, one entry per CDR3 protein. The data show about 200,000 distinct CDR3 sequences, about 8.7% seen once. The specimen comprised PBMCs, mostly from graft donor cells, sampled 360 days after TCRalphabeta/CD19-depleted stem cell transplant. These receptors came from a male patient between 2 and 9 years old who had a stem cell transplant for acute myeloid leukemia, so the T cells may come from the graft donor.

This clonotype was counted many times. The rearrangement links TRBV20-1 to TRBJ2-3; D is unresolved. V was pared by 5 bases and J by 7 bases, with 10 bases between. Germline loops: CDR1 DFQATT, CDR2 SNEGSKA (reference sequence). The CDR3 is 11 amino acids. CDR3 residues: CSAATWYTQYF. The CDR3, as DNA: TGCAGTGCTGCGACTTGGTATACGCAGTATTTT.

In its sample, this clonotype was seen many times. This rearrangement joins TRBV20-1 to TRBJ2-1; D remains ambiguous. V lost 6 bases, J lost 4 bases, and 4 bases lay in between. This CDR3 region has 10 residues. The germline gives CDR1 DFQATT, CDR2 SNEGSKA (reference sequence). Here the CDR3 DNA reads TGCAGTGCGGGTTACAATGAGCAGTTCTTC. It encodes CSAGYNEQFF.

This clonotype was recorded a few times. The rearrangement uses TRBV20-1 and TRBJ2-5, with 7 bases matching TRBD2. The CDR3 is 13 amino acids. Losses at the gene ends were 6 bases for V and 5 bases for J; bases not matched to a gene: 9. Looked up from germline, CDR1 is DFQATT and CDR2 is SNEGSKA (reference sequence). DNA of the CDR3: TGCAGTGCCCCCTGGGAGGGAGTGGAGACCCAGTACTTC. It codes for CSAPWEGVETQYF.

The CDR3 spells CASSFGTGEDGYTF. The CDR3 DNA sequence: TGTGCCAGCAGTTTCGGGACAGGGGAAGATGGCTACACCTTC. This chain connects TRBV28 to TRBJ1-2; 10 bases map to TRBD1. The trim removed 3 bases at V and 6 bases at J, leaving 4 bases unmatched. The CDR3 contains 14 residues. Germline assignment: CDR1 MDHEN and CDR2 SYDVKM.

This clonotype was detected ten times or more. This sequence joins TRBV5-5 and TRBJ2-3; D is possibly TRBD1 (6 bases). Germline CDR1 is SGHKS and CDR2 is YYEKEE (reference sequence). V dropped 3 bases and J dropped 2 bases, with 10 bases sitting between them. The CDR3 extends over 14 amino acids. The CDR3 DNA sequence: TGTGCCAGCAGCTGGGACACAAACACAGATACGCAGTATTTT. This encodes CASSWDTNTDTQYF.

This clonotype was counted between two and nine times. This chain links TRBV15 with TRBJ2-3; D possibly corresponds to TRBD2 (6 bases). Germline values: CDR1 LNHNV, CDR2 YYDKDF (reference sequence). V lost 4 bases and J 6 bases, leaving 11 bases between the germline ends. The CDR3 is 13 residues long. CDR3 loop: CATSTGTRDTQYF. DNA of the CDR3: TGTGCCACCAGCACCGGGACTCGGGATACGCAGTATTTT.

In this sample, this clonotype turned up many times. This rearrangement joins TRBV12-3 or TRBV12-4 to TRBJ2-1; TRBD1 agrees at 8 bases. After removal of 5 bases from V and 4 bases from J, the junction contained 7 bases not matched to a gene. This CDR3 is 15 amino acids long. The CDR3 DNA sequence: TGTGCCAGCAGTATGGACAGGGAGAGGTACAATGAGCAGTTCTTC. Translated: CASSMDRERYNEQFF.

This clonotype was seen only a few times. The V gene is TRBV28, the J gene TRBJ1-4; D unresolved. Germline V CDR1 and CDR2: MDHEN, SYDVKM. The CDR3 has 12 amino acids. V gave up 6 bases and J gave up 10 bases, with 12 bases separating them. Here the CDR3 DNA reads TGTGCCAGCAGCTCCGGACGTTTAAAACTGTTTTTT. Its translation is CASSSGRLKLFF.

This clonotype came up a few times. The DNA for the CDR3 is TGCGCCAGCAGCTTGGCGTCTAGCACAGATACGCAGTATTTT. This translates into CASSLASSTDTQYF. V is TRBV5-1 and J is TRBJ2-3; D is undetermined. Germline V gene sequence: CDR1 SGHRS, CDR2 YFSETQ. This CDR3 has 14 residues. With 0 bases removed from V and 0 bases from J, the gap between germline ends came to 5 bases.

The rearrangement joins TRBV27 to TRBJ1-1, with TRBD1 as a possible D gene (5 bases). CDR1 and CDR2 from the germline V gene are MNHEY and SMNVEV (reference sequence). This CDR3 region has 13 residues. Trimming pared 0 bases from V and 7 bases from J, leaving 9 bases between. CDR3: CASSLSSGYEAFF. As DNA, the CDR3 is TGTGCCAGCAGTTTATCATCAGGGTATGAAGCTTTCTTT.